This TCR beta chain came from a study of T cells in Graves' hyperthyroidism and ophthalmopathy (dated by TCRdb to between 2018 and 2021). Some background on the complete study: Peripheral blood was sampled at the time of initial diagnosis, prior to any treatment. The paper describes TCR Vbeta CDR3 sequencing of about 140 peripheral blood samples, made up of roughly 45 ophthalmopathy patients, roughly 75 hyperthyroidism patients and roughly 17 progressor patients. Prospective prediction of ophthalmopathy was tested in an independent validation cohort of some 20 hyperthyroidism patients and 17 patients who later progressed to ophthalmopathy. Following sampling, methimazole starting at 30 mg daily was given to hyperthyroidism patients, and high-dose intravenous methylprednisolone was given to ophthalmopathy patients. For training and testing, the 100 or so patients in the discovery cohort were randomly divided in a 7:3 ratio. TCR V-J signatures able to tell the groups apart were searched for in a discovery cohort of about a hundred patients, of whom 40 to 45 had Graves' ophthalmopathy and 57 had stable Graves' hyperthyroidism. In addition, the study compared T-cell repertoires in thyroid tissue and in blood from roughly six Graves' hyperthyroidism patients.

Stable Graves' hyperthyroidism was defined as the absence of progression to ophthalmopathy over 18 months of follow-up. The hyperthyroidism patients were between 18 and 65 years old and newly diagnosed, with a disease duration of less than 2 months. Patients with uncontrolled infections, other autoimmune diseases, pregnancy or lactation were excluded. Diagnoses relied on clinical symptoms, serum thyroxine and TRAb, thyroid ultrasound and orbital computed tomography. Ficoll-Paque density gradient centrifugation was used to isolate PBMCs from around 10 ml of fresh peripheral blood. Trizol reagent was used to extract total RNA, and RNA quality was then checked on an Agilent 2100 Bioanalyzer. Paper-wide results and their limitations: No statistical method was used to set the sample size in advance, and investigators knew the group allocation. Most expanded thyroid clonotypes (frequency above 0.001) were also found in blood, which suggests that blood repertoires may mirror thyroid immune responses. A 13 V-J signature model separated ophthalmopathy from stable hyperthyroidism, with over 85% sensitivity and about 81% specificity in cross-validation and 80%/75% in testing. In validation, the model predicted progression to ophthalmopathy with 65% to 71% sensitivity and 72.22% specificity, a median of 6.5 months before onset.

This clonotype was seen a few times. Its binding antigen is unknown. No clone much larger than this one lies a single base away; base qualities are absent. The CDR3 holds 12 amino acids from the cysteine to the phenylalanine. Here the CDR3 DNA is all that survives: 36 bases in frame from base 1. V has 5 bases trimmed and J has 4 bases trimmed; junction bases matching no gene number 5. From the germline V gene (reference sequence), CDR1 is DFQATT and CDR2 is SNEGSKA. The TCR beta CDR3 regions were amplified from the RNA transcripts. The first round of RT-PCR for the TCR CDR3 was performed with the HTBI primer set and the Qiagen OneStep RT-PCR kit. The libraries were constructed in a second round of multiplex PCR and then size-selected and purified. Libraries were sequenced paired-end with 100 bp reads on an Illumina HiSeq2000. The authors' analysis ran thus. SOAPnuke was used to process the raw data, throwing out any read that contained adapters or uncalled bases, had a mean Phred below 15, or lacked an exact constant-primer or identifier match. COPE v1.2.5 was used to merge the high-quality paired reads, and each unique nucleotide sequence was defined as a clonotype. MiTCR v1.1 was used to align the clonotypes against IMGT TRBV, TRBD and TRBJ reference segments. The analysis was restricted to V-J combinations with a frequency above 0.0001, which together covered around 99% of the repertoires. The TCS score was defined as the ratio of F50 (clonal expansion) to E x V (chaos), calculated using BLOSUM62-based TCRdist between CDR3 peptides within each V-J. Welch's t-statistics and random forest reduced around 510 V-J features to roughly 13, which were used in a naive Bayes classifier (R e1071). The raw public data were reprocessed by TCRdb itself: fastp quality trimming at Q25, MiXCR clonotype calling, in-frame beta chains only. Under each unique CDR3 protein, matching rows form one entry showing the most common genes and DNA. These V and J calls are TCRdb output, not the study's own analysis. This sample gives a few hundred thousand distinct CDR3 sequences in total; approximately 15% of them show up just once. The top ten hold 6.5% to 8% of the sample.

Sequenced sample: blood. The receptor comes from a woman under 40 with Graves' hyperthyroidism. The rearranged chain carries TRBV20-1 and TRBJ2-7; TRBD1 fits 7 bases in the junction. The DNA reads as follows: TGCAGTGCTGAAGGACAGGAATACGAGCAGTACTTC. Its protein is CSAEGQEYEQYF.